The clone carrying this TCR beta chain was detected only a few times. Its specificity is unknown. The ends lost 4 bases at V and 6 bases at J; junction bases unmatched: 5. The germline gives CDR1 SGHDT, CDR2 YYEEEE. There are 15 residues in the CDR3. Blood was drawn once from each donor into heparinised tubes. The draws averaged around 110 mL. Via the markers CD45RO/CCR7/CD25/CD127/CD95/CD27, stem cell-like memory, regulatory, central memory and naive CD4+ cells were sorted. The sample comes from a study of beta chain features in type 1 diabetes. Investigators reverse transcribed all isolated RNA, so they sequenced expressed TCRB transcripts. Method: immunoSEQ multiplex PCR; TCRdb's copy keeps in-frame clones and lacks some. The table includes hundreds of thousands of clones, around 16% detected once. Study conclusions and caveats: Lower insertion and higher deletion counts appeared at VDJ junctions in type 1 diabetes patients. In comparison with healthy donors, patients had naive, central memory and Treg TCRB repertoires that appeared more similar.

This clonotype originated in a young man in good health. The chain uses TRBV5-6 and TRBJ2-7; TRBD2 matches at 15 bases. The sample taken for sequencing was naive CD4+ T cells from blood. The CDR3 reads CASSMGLAGGTEQYF. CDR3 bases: TGTGCCAGCAGCATGGGACTAGCGGGAGGTACCGAGCAGTACTTC.